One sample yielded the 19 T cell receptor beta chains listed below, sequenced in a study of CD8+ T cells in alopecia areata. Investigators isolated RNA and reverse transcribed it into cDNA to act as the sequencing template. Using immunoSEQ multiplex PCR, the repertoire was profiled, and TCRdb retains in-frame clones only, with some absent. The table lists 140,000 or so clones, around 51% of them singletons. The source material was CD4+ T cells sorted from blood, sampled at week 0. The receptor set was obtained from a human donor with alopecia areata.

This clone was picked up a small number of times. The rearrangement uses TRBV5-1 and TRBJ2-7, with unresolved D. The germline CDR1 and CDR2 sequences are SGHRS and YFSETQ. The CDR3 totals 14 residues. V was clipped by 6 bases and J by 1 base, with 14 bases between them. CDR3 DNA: TGCGCCAGCAACCTCCAGGACCCGTCCTACGAGCAGTACTTC. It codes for CASNLQDPSYEQYF.

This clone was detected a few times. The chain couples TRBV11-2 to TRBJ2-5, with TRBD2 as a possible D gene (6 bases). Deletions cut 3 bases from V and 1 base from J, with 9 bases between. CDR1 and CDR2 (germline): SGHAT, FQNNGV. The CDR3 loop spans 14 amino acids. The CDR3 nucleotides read TGTGCCAGCAGCTTTCGGAGGGCCCAAGAGACCCAGTACTTC. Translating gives CASSFRRAQETQYF.

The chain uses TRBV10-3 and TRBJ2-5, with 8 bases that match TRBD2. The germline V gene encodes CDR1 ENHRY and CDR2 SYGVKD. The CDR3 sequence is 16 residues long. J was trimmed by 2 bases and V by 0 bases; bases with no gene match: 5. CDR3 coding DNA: TGTGCCATCAGTGAGTCGAAAGCGGGAGCTCAAGAGACCCAGTACTTC. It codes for CAISESKAGAQETQYF.

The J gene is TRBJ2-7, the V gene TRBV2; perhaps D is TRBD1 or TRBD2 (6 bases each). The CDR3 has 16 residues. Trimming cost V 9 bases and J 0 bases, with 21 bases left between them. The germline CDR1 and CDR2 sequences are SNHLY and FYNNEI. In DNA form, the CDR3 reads TGTGCCAGTTGGTTTGGGGGCGGGATAAGCTCCTACGAGCAGTACTTC. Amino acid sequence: CASWFGGGISSYEQYF.

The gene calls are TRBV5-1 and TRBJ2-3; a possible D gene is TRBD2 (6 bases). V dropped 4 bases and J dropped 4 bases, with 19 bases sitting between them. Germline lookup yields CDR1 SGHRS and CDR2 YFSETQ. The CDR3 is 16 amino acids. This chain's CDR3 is CASSEPMAGSADTQYF. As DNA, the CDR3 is TGCGCCAGCAGCGAGCCGATGGCGGGATCGGCAGATACGCAGTATTTT. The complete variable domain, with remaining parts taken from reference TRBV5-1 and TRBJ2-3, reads KAGVTQTPRYLIKTRGQQVTLSCSPISGHRSVSWYQQTPGQGLQFLFEYFSETQRNKGNFPGRFSGRQFSNSRSEMNVSTLELGDSALYLCASSEPMAGSADTQYFGPGTRLTVL.

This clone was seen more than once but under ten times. CDR3 DNA sequence: TGTGCCAGCAGCCCCGCCCGACTAGGGGACTACGAGCAGTACTTC. It translates to CASSPARLGDYEQYF. The V gene is TRBV7-2, the J gene TRBJ2-7; maybe TRBD2 (6 bases). CDR3 length equals 15 residues. Germline-derived CDR1 and CDR2 are SGHTA and FQGNSA. V was pared by 5 bases and J by 3 bases, with 17 bases between. The entire variable domain, with the rest obtained from reference TRBV7-2 and TRBJ2-7, is as follows: GAGVSQSPSNKVTEKGKDVELRCDPISGHTALYWYRQSLGQGLEFLIYFQGNSAPDKSGLPSDRFSAERTGGSVSTLTIQRTQQEDSAVYLCASSPARLGDYEQYFGPGTRLTVT.

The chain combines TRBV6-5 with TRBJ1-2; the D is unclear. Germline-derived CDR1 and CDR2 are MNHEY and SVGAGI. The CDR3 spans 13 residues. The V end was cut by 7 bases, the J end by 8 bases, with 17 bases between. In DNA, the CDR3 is TGTGCCAGCACCACCCCTTCCCGCAAGGGCTACACCTTC. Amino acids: CASTTPSRKGYTF.

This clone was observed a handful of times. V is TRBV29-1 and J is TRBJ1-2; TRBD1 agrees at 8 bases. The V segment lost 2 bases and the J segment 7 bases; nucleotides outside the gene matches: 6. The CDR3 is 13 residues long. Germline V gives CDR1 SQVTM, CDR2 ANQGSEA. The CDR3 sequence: CSVELARGLGYTF. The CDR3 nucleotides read TGCAGCGTTGAACTGGCCAGGGGGCTTGGCTACACCTTC.

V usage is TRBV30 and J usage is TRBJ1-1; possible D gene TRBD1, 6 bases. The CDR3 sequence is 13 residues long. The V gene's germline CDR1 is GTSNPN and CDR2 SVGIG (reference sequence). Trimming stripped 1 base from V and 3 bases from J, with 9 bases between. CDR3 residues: CAWSGGAYTEAFF. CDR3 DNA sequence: TGTGCCTGGAGTGGGGGGGCCTACACTGAAGCTTTCTTT.

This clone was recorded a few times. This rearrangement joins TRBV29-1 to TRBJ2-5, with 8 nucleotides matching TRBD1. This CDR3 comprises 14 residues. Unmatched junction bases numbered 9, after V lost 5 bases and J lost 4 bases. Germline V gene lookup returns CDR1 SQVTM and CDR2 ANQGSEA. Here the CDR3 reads CSVTRQGRIETQYF. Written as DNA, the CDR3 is TGCAGCGTTACGAGACAGGGGCGGATAGAGACCCAGTACTTC. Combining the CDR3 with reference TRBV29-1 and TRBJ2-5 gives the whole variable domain SAVISQKPSRDICQRGTSLTIQCQVDSQVTMMFWYRQQPGQSLTLIATANQGSEATYESGFVIDKFPISRPNLTFSTLTVSNMSPEDSSIYLCSVTRQGRIETQYFGPGTRLLVL.

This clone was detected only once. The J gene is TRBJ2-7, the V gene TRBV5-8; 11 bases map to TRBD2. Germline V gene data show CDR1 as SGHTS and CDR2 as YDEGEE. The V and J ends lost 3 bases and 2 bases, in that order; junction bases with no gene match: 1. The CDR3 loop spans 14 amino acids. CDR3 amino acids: CASSSTSGAYEQYF. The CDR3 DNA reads TGTGCCAGCAGCTCGACTAGCGGGGCCTACGAGCAGTACTTC.

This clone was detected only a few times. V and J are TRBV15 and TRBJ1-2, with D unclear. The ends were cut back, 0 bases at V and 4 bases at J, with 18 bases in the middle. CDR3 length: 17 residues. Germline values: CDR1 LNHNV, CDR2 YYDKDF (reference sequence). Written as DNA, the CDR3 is TGTGCCACCAGCAGAGATTTTCCGGGGAGTTTAGGCTATGGCTACACCTTC. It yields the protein CATSRDFPGSLGYGYTF.

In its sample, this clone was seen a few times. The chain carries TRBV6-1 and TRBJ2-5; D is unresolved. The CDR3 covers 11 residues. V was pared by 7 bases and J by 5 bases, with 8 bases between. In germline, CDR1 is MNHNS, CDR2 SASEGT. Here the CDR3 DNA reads TGTGCCAGCACAGTGGGGGAGACCCAGTACTTC. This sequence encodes CASTVGETQYF.

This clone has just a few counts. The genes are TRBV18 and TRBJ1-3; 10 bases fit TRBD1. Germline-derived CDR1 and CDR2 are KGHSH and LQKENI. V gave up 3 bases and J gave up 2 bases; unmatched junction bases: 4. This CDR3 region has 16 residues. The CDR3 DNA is TGTGCCAGCTCACCGCCGGGACAGGGGCCTGGAAACACCATATATTTT. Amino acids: CASSPPGQGPGNTIYF.

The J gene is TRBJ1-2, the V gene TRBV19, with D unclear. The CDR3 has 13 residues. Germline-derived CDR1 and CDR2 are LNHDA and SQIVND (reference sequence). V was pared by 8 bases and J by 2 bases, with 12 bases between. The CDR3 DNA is TGTGCCAGTCGCTTGGGGATCAACTATGGCTACACCTTC. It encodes CASRLGINYGYTF.

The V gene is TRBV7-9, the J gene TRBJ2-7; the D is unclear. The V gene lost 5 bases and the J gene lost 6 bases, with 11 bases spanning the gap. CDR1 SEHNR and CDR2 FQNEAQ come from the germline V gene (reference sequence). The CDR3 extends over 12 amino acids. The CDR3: CASSNDKGEQYF. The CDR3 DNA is TGTGCCAGCAGCAACGACAAGGGCGAGCAGTACTTC.

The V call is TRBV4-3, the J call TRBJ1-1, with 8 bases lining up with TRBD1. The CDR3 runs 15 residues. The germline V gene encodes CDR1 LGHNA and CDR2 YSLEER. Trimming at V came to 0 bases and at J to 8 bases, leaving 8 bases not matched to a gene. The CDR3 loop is CASSQDSPGDREAFF. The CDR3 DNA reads TGCGCCAGCAGCCAAGACTCCCCTGGGGACAGGGAAGCTTTCTTT.

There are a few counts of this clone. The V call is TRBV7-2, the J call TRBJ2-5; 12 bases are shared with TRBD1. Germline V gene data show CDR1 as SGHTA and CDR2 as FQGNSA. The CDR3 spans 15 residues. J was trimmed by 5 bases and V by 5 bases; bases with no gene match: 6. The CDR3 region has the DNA TGTGCCAGCAGCCCCGGGACAGGGGGCTTGGAGACCCAGTACTTC. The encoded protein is CASSPGTGGLETQYF.

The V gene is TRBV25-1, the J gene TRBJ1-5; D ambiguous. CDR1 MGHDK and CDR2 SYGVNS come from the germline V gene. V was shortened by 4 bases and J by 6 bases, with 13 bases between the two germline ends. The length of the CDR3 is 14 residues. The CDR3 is CASSAPTVSQPQHF. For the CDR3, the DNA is TGTGCCAGCAGTGCCCCCACAGTTTCTCAGCCCCAGCATTTT.